This section outlines one TCR beta chain sequence together with its context. What it recognizes is unknown. The CDR3 contains 14 residues. V shed 2 bases and J shed 0 bases, with 7 bases lying between them. The germline CDR1 and CDR2 sequences are DFQATT and SNEGSKA (reference sequence). The data stem from a study of CD8 T cells in ankylosing spondylitis. Quantitative 5'-RACE with molecular barcodes was used to make the TCR beta libraries. TCRdb reanalysed the 5' RACE reads using MiXCR and keeps one entry per CDR3 protein. The sample includes around 140,000 distinct CDR3 sequences, about a sixth of them seen just once. Study conclusions and caveats: Reportedly, matched ankylosing spondylitis synovial fluid was significantly enriched for disease-linked clones. Blood from ankylosing spondylitis patients appeared to carry a characteristic eight-variant TCR beta motif. Some motif variants had been reported before (in reactive arthritis synovial fluid and blood).

The rearrangement joins TRBV20-1 to TRBJ1-4, with unresolved D. The sequenced sample was blood, either unsorted or a sorted T cell fraction (not recorded which). The source is a male donor with ankylosing spondylitis. The CDR3 protein is CSARYGATNEKLFF. The DNA of the CDR3 is TGCAGTGCTAGATACGGTGCAACTAATGAAAAACTGTTTTTT.